The table lists the clone carrying this T cell receptor (beta chain) with a count of one. No antigen is known for it. A much larger clone sits a single nucleotide away, making a read error possible. Trimming removed 0 bases from V and 4 bases from J, with 18 bases in between. The CDR3 spans 17 residues. Per the germline V gene, CDR1 is DFQATT and CDR2 is SNEGSKA (reference sequence). Noted time point: newly diagnosed GD, antithyroid drugs for less than 3 months. Construction of the TCR library relied on RNA isolated from PBMCs. This sample is drawn from a study of regulatory T cells in long-lasting Graves disease. Study background: Prior antithyroid drug treatment in newly diagnosed Graves' patients lasted under 3 months.

TCR beta libraries were built with iRepertoire HTBI primers and Arm-PCR of CDR3 regions. TCRdb reprocessed the multiplex PCR reads with MiXCR, giving one entry per CDR3 protein. The repertoire consists of more than 400,000 distinct CDR3 sequences, with 15% to 20% occurring once and the leading ten covering approximately 11%. Study results and limitations: TCR diversity was lower in persistent Graves' patients than in newly diagnosed ones.

In addition, the sample was reused for a study of T cells in Graves' hyperthyroidism and ophthalmopathy. From that second work: For the diagnoses, clinical symptoms, serum thyroxine and TRAb, thyroid ultrasound and orbital computed tomography were used. Blood also held most thyroid clonotypes expanded beyond 0.001.

This chain connects TRBV20-1 to TRBJ2-2, with D perhaps matching TRBD1 (7 bases). The sample here was peripheral blood mononuclear cells (PBMCs), taken at new diagnosis, from a patient treated with antithyroid drugs. This TCR was sampled from a young woman with Graves disease. The CDR3 DNA reads TGCAGTGCTAGAGACCTTAGGCAGGGGGGACCCACCGGGGAGCTGTTTTTT. Translation gives CSARDLRQGGPTGELFF.